The rows below give T cell receptor beta chains drawn from one sample of a study of technical replicates of blood from a handful of donors. The table came from immunoSEQ multiplex PCR; TCRdb's copy has only in-frame clones and leaves some out. The table has about 59,000 clones, roughly 95% seen once. Sequenced material: PBMCs. The receptors stem from a human donor in good health. Some clones in this sample may be carry-over from other donors' samples. Both conserved end residues are part of each CDR3. Each record gives: J gene, D gene, clone size, V gene, CDR3 DNA, CDR3 protein. D genes are given only for firm matches. Rows may omit the clone size; those that give it use once, few, many or a size class.

>TRBJ2-5|.|.|TRBV11-2
TGTGCCAGCAGCTTTGGCAGCCAAGAGACCCAGTACTTC
CASSFGSQETQYF
>TRBJ1-4|TRBD1|.|TRBV27
TGTGCCAGTCGGACAGGAAGCTTAGCTAATGAAAAACTGTTTTTT
CASRTGSLANEKLFF
>TRBJ2-6|.|.|TRBV5-6
TGTGCCAGCAGCTTCCGACAGGTGGCTGGGGCCAACGTCCTGACTTTC
CASSFRQVAGANVLTF
>TRBJ2-5|TRBD2|.|TRBV7-9
TGTGCCAGCAGCCAGACTAGCGGGACTATATACCAAGAGACCCAGTACTTC
CASSQTSGTIYQETQYF
>TRBJ2-1|TRBD2|.|TRBV7-2
TGTGCCAGCAGCTCGCCGGGACTAGCGGCCTACAATGAGCAGTTCTTC
CASSSPGLAAYNEQFF
>TRBJ1-2|.|.|TRBV19
TGTGCCAGTATGCATGGAAGCGCTTCAGGGGATACCGTTGGCTACACCTTC
CASMHGSASGDTVGYTF
>TRBJ2-3|TRBD1|.|TRBV11-3
TGTGCCAGCAGCCCCGGGACAGGGAGTTTTTCAGATACGCAGTATTTT
CASSPGTGSFSDTQYF
>TRBJ2-1|TRBD2|.|TRBV7-6
TGTGCCAGCAGCTTAGAGCGGGAGAGCGACAATGAGCAGTTCTTC
CASSLERESDNEQFF
>TRBJ2-2|.|.|TRBV7-3
TGTGCCAGCAGCTCGGGTGTGGCAGGGATCACCGGGGAGCTGTTTTTT
CASSSGVAGITGELFF
>TRBJ2-7|.|.|TRBV27
TGTGCCAGCAGTTTATTCGGCAGGGACACCTACGAGCAGTACTTC
CASSLFGRDTYEQYF
>TRBJ2-2|TRBD2|.|TRBV2
TGTGCCAGCAGTCCGGGACTAGCGGGGGGGCCCGGGGAGCTGTTTTTT
CASSPGLAGGPGELFF
>TRBJ1-1|.|few|TRBV9
TGTGCCAGCACCACAGGCCCGGAGCACTCTGAAGCTTTCTTT
CASTTGPEHSEAFF
>TRBJ2-5|.|.|TRBV5-5
TGTGCCAGCAGCTGGATCACTCCGGGGCAAGAGACCCAGTACTTC
CASSWITPGQETQYF
>TRBJ2-3|.|.|TRBV6-5
TGTGCCAGCAGTCCTTTCGTCAGGGGAGATACGCAGTATTTT
CASSPFVRGDTQYF
>TRBJ2-7|.|.|TRBV5-4
TGTGCCAGCAGCTTGGCCTCCCCTCCCAGGGGCCAGCGTAGTCAGCAGTACTTC
CASSLASPPRGQRSQQYF
>TRBJ2-1|TRBD2|once|TRBV5-4
TGTGCCAGCAGCCAGAAGCGGGGGGCGATAAATGAGCAGTTCTTC
CASSQKRGAINEQFF
>TRBJ2-2|.|.|TRBV7-9
TGTGCCAGCAGCCTCCCGGGACTTGGGAACACCGGGGAGCTGTTTTTT
CASSLPGLGNTGELFF
>TRBJ2-5|.|.|TRBV5-8
TGTGCCAGCAGCCTACCTCGGGGGGAGACCCAGTACTTC
CASSLPRGETQYF
>TRBJ1-1|TRBD1|.|TRBV18
TGTGCCAGCTCACGGGACAGAAACACTGAAGCTTTCTTT
CASSRDRNTEAFF
>TRBJ2-2|TRBD1|.|TRBV30
TGTGCCTGGAGTGCGAGGCCGGGACAGGGGGCGTCCGGGGAGCTGTTTTTT
CAWSARPGQGASGELFF
>TRBJ1-1|.|.|TRBV5-5
TGTGCCAGCAGCCACGTCCGGGGGACGGATGAAGCTTTCTTT
CASSHVRGTDEAFF
>TRBJ2-1|.|once|TRBV11-2
TGTGCCAGCAGCTCCCCGACAGCTAACAATGAGCAGTTCTTC
CASSSPTANNEQFF
>TRBJ2-1|.|.|TRBV9
TGTGCCAGCAGCAACGCGGGACTGCCCCGCCAGTTCTTC
CASSNAGLPRQFF
>TRBJ1-1|.|.|TRBV18
TGTGCCAGCTCACCGGGACTCGGGGGAGGGGGTCCCACTGAAGCTTTCTTT
CASSPGLGGGGPTEAFF
>TRBJ2-7|TRBD1|.|TRBV9
TGTGCCAGCAGCCAGGGGACAGGGTACGAGCAGTACTTC
CASSQGTGYEQYF
>TRBJ1-5|.|.|TRBV5-1
TGCGCCAGCAGCTTGGGGACAGACAGCAATCAGCCCCAGCATTTT
CASSLGTDSNQPQHF